These T cell receptor beta chains were read from a single sample in a study of early T cells in non-severe SARS-CoV-2 infection. Each CDR3 protein is one row after TCRdb ran MiXCR on the 5' RACE reads. This sample has tens of thousands of distinct CDR3 sequences; about 5% occur once, and the top ten carry about 3.9%. Sequenced: whole blood. These receptors originate from an adult who was a healthcare worker with PCR-confirmed SARS-CoV-2 infection or an uninfected control (not recorded which). Both conserved end residues are part of each CDR3. The D gene is left open where the match is weak. Some rows have no size entry. The others give once, few or many, or a class for an expanded clone.

clone size	D gene	V gene	J gene	CDR3 protein	CDR3 DNA
few	-	TRBV7-8	TRBJ1-3	CASSLESGGSRNTIYF	TGTGCCAGCAGCTTAGAGTCGGGGGGCTCTAGAAACACCATATATTTT
few	-	TRBV12-3/TRBV12-4	TRBJ1-1	CASSLLRLLITEAFF	TGTGCCAGCAGTTTGTTGCGGTTATTAATCACTGAAGCTTTCTTT
many	-	TRBV9	TRBJ1-2	CASSAAPGASYGYTF	TGTGCCAGCAGCGCGGCGCCGGGCGCCTCCTATGGCTACACCTTC
few	-	TRBV12-5	TRBJ2-1	CASGLHALENEQFF	TGTGCTAGTGGTTTGCATGCCCTAGAAAATGAGCAGTTCTTC
-	TRBD1	TRBV10-3	TRBJ1-2	CAISEQGNGYTF	TGTGCCATCAGTGAACAGGGGAATGGCTACACCTTC
many	-	TRBV7-2	TRBJ2-2	CASSPTRLAGELFF	TGTGCCAGCAGCCCTACCCGACTCGCCGGGGAGCTGTTTTTT
medium-sized	-	TRBV4-3	TRBJ1-1	CASSQSSRRLNTEAFF	TGCGCCAGCAGCCAATCTTCCCGGAGGCTGAACACTGAAGCTTTCTTT
many	-	TRBV11-2	TRBJ2-1	CASSLGTPYNEQFF	TGTGCCAGCAGCCTCGGGACTCCGTACAATGAGCAGTTCTTC
many	TRBD1	TRBV12-3/TRBV12-4	TRBJ1-5	CASSTDRVINQPQHF	TGTGCCAGCAGTACAGACAGGGTTATCAATCAGCCCCAGCATTTT
-	-	TRBV6-2/TRBV6-3	TRBJ2-2	CASSWGRAATGELFF	TGTGCCAGCAGCTGGGGCAGGGCTGCCACCGGGGAGCTGTTTTTT
medium-sized	-	TRBV9	TRBJ2-2	CASSDSPSSGTGELFF	TGTGCCAGCAGCGATAGCCCGTCCAGTGGCACCGGGGAGCTGTTTTTT
-	-	TRBV7-2	TRBJ1-2	CASSFGTEPYYGYTF	TGTGCCAGCAGCTTCGGGACGGAACCTTACTATGGCTACACCTTC
few	-	TRBV4-3	TRBJ2-4	CASSQDLEGPSSLQYF	TGCGCCAGCAGCCAAGATCTCGAGGGGCCCTCTTCCCTTCAGTACTTC
many	-	TRBV11-3	TRBJ2-2	CASSDPNTGELFF	TGTGCCAGCAGCGATCCGAACACCGGGGAGCTGTTTTTT
many	-	TRBV7-8	TRBJ2-5	CASSPSGSRPQETQYF	TGTGCCAGCAGCCCATCAGGGAGTCGACCGCAAGAGACCCAGTACTTC